These 6 T cell receptor beta chains share one sample of origin, sequenced in a study of T cell repertoires in cytomegalovirus infection. TCRdb itself ran the reads through MiXCR, one entry per CDR3 protein. The profile covers fewer than 550,000 distinct CDR3 sequences, with around 27% appearing a single time and about 13% taken by the ten largest. Input material: PBMCs. These TCRs come from a human donor in good health (CMV status not recorded). Some clones in this sample may be carry-over from other donors' samples.

This sequence joins TRBV7-9 and TRBJ2-7; D ambiguous. CDR3 length equals 13 residues. Germline CDR1 reads SEHNR; CDR2 reads FQNEAQ (reference sequence). V lost 2 bases and J 5 bases, leaving 10 bases between the germline ends. The CDR3: CASSLMVRHEQYF. Written as DNA, the CDR3 is TGTGCCAGCAGCTTAATGGTTAGACACGAGCAGTACTTC.

The V gene is TRBV20-1, the J gene TRBJ1-5; D is undetermined. CDR1 is DFQATT and CDR2 is SNEGSKA in the germline V gene (reference sequence). V was cut by 7 bases and J by 4 bases, with 17 bases left in between. The CDR3 extends over 14 amino acids. CDR3 region: CSVRLGLGNQPQHF. The CDR3 nucleotides are TGCAGTGTAAGGTTAGGGCTGGGGAATCAGCCCCAGCATTTT.

This clonotype was seen repeatedly, ten times or more. The chain joins TRBV7-2 to TRBJ2-1; 11 positions match TRBD2. CDR1 SGHTA and CDR2 FQGNSA come from the germline V gene. V dropped 6 bases and J dropped 5; count of bases not matched to a gene: 9. The CDR3 loop spans 16 amino acids. CDR3: CASRFPSGRFHNEQFF. The CDR3 DNA is TGTGCCAGCAGATTCCCTAGCGGGAGGTTTCACAATGAGCAGTTCTTC.

This clonotype was counted ten times or more. This chain joins TRBV7-2 and TRBJ2-7, with a tentative D call TRBD1 (5 bases). CDR3 size: 13 residues. The germline V gene encodes CDR1 SGHTA and CDR2 FQGNSA. V lost 4 bases and J lost 6, with 13 bases in between. The CDR3 spells CASSSDTPTEQYF. In DNA, the CDR3 is TGTGCCAGCAGCTCGGACACTCCCACCGAGCAGTACTTC.

The chain joins TRBV7-2 to TRBJ2-5; D is unclear. The CDR3 totals 14 residues. The V end lost 0 bases, the J end lost 6 bases, and 11 bases lay between the germline ends. From germline, CDR1 is SGHTA and CDR2 FQGNSA. CDR3 sequence: CASSLAISQQTQYF. The CDR3 DNA is TGTGCCAGCAGCTTAGCGATCAGTCAACAGACCCAGTACTTC.

This clonotype showed up just a few times. The chain employs TRBV2 and TRBJ1-6; D perhaps matches TRBD1 (5 bases). Germline V gives CDR1 SNHLY, CDR2 FYNNEI. Between the trimmed V and J ends, which lost 4 bases and 10 bases, there was a span of 8 bases. This CDR3 is built from 12 residues. The CDR3 loop reads CASSGRVSPLHF. CDR3 nucleotide sequence: TGTGCCAGCAGTGGCAGGGTATCACCCCTCCACTTT. The full variable domain, in which reference TRBV2 and TRBJ1-6 provide the parts outside the CDR3, is EPEVTQTPSHQVTQMGQEVILRCVPISNHLYFYWYRQILGQKVEFLVSFYNNEISEKSEIFDDQFSVERPDGSNFTLKIRSTKLEDSAMYFCASSGRVSPLHFGNGTRLTVT.